This TCR beta chain was found in a study of T cell responses to AZD1222 COVID-19 vaccine. CDR1 and CDR2 (germline): SGHNT, YYREEE (reference sequence). The V gene lost 4 bases and the J gene lost 2 bases, with 11 bases spanning the gap. The CDR3 has 14 residues. As regards this clone: The antigen is not known.

Sequencing used immunoSEQ multiplex PCR; TCRdb keeps in-frame clones, though not all of them. This sample yields about 73,000 clones, of which around 90% are seen a single time; 1.3% to 1.5% belongs to the top ten. Study results and caveats: Seropositive at baseline were only a handful of AZD1222 recipients. A rise in Spike-specific TCR breadth and depth followed two AZD1222 doses. Mostly white British, mostly female donors; authors suggested clonal diversity may be underestimated.

This material consisted of peripheral blood, taken 28 days after the second AZD1222 dose. The chain is built from TRBV5-4 and TRBJ2-3; D is possibly TRBD2 (6 bases). The receptor comes from an adult who received the AZD1222 COVID-19 vaccine. The CDR3 bases are TGTGCCAGCAGCGATCGGGACTTCACAGATACGCAGTATTTT. It translates to CASSDRDFTDTQYF.